Following are 4 T cell receptor beta chains from one sample sequenced in a study of blood T cell repertoires in COVID-19. This table comes from immunoSEQ multiplex PCR, and its TCRdb copy is limited to in-frame clones, with some not included. The sample lists over 60,000 clones, roughly 76% occurring once. Sequencing was carried out using peripheral blood. The receptor set was obtained from a woman of 80 years or more with acute or convalescent COVID-19.

V usage is TRBV9 and J usage is TRBJ2-1; perhaps TRBD1 as D (5 bases). Germline CDR1 SGDLS, CDR2 YYNGEE. Between the trimmed V and J ends, which lost 3 bases and 5 bases, there was a span of 12 bases. The CDR3 loop spans 14 amino acids. The CDR3 sequence: CASSARQTDNEQFF. The CDR3 DNA follows: TGTGCCAGCAGCGCCCGACAGACCGACAATGAGCAGTTCTTC. Drawing the rest from reference TRBV9 and TRBJ2-1, the complete variable domain is DSGVTQTPKHLITATGQRVTLRCSPRSGDLSVYWYQQSLDQGLQFLIQYYNGEERAKGNILERFSAQQFPDLHSELNLSSLELGDSALYFCASSARQTDNEQFFGPGTRLTVL.

This clone was observed a few times. The junction does not match germline at one end; this may be a read error. J is TRBJ2-1 and V is TRBV5-1; perhaps TRBD1 as D (6 bases). This CDR3 comprises 15 residues. Per germline, CDR1 SGHRS and CDR2 YFSETQ. The CDR3 loop is CASSSGQIGSHAEVF. CDR3 coding DNA: TGCGCCAGCAGCTCGGGACAAATAGGTTCCCACGCCGAGGTCTTC.

The gene calls are TRBV27 and TRBJ2-1; 9 bases agree with TRBD2. Trimming removed 7 bases from V and 10 bases from J; junction bases left unmatched: 17. CDR3 length equals 16 residues. Germline V gives CDR1 MNHEY, CDR2 SMNVEV (reference sequence). The CDR3 sequence: CASKPASGTIGGEQFF. Here the CDR3 DNA reads TGTGCCAGCAAACCCGCTAGCGGGACCATTGGGGGGGAGCAGTTCTTC.

The chain links TRBV5-1 to TRBJ2-3; perhaps TRBD2 as D (6 bases). V gave up 4 bases and J gave up 0 bases, with 12 bases separating them. Germline V gives CDR1 SGHRS, CDR2 YFSETQ. The CDR3 length is 15 residues. CDR3: CASSPGLRSTDTQYF. The CDR3 DNA reads as TGCGCCAGCAGCCCGGGACTTAGAAGCACAGATACGCAGTATTTT.